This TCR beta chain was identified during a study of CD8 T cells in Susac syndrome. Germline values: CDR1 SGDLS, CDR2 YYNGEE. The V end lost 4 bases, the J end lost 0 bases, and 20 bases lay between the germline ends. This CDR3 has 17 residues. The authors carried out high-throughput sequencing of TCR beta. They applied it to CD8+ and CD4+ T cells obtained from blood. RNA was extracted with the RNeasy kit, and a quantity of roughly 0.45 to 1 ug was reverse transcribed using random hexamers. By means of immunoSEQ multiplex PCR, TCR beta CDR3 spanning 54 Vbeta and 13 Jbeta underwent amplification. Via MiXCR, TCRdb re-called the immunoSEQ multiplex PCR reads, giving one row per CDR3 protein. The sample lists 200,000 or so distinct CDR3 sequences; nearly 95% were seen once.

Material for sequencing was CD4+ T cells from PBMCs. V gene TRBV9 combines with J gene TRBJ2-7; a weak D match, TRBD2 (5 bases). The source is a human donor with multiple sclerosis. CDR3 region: CASSPHPAGTYSYEQYF. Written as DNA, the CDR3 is TGTGCCAGCAGCCCACACCCCGCGGGTACGTACTCCTACGAGCAGTACTTC. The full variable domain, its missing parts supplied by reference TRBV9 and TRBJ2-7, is DSGVTQTPKHLITATGQRVTLRCSPRSGDLSVYWYQQSLDQGLQFLIQYYNGEERAKGNILERFSAQQFPDLHSELNLSSLELGDSALYFCASSPHPAGTYSYEQYFGPGTRLTVT.